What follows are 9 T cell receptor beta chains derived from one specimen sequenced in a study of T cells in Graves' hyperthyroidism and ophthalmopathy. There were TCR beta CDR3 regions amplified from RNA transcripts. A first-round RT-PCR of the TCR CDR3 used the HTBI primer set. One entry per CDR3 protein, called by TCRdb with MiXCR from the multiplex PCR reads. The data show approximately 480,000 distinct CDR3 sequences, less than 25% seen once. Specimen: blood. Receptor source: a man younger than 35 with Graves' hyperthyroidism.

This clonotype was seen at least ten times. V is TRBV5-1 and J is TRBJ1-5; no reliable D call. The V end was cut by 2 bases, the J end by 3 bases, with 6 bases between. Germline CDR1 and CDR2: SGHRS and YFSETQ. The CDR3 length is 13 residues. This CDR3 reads CASSFFPNQPQHF. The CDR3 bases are TGCGCCAGCAGCTTCTTCCCCAATCAGCCCCAGCATTTT.

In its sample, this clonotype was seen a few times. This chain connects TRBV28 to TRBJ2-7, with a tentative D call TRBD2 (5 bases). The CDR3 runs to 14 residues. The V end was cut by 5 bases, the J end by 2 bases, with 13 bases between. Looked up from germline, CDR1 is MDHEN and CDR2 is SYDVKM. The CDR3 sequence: CASSPRSRAYEQYF. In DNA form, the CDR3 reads TGTGCCAGCAGTCCCCGGTCGCGGGCCTACGAGCAGTACTTC.

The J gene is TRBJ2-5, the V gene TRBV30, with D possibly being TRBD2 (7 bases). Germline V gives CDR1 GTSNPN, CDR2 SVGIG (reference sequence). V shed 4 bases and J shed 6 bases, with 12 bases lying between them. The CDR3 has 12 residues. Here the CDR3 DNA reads TGTGCCTGGAAGGGGGGGCCCCAGACCCAGTACTTC. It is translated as CAWKGGPQTQYF.

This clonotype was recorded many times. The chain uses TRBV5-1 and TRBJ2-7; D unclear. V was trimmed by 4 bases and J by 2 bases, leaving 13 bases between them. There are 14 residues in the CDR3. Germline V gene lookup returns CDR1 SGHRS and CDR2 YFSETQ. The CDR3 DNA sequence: TGCGCCAGCAGCCCCGGGTCTTCCACCTACGAGCAGTACTTC. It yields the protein CASSPGSSTYEQYF.

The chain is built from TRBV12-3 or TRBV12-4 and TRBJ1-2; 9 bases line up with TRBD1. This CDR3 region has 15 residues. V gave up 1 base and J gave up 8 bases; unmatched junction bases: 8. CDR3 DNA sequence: TGTGCCAGCAGTTTAGACTCCGGGACAGGGTGGGGCTACACCTTC. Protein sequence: CASSLDSGTGWGYTF.

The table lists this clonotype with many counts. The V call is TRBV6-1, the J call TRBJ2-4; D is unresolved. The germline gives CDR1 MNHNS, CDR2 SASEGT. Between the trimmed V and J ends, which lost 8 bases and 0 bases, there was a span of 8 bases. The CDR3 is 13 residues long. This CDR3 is CASAGIAKNIQYF. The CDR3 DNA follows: TGTGCCAGCGCAGGAATAGCCAAAAACATTCAGTACTTC.

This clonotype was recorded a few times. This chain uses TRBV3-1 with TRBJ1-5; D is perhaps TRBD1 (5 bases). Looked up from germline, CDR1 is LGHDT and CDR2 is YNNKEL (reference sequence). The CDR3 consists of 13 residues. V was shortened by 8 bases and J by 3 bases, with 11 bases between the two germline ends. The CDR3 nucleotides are TGTGCCAGCGCTCAGGGCCACAATCAGCCCCAGCATTTT. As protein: CASAQGHNQPQHF.

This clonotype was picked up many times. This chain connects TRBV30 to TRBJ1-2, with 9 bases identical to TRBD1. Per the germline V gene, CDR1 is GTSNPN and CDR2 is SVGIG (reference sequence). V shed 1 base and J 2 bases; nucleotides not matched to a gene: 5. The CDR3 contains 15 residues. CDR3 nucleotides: TGTGCCTGGAGTGCGGGGGGGACAGGGAACTATGGCTACACCTTC. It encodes CAWSAGGTGNYGYTF.

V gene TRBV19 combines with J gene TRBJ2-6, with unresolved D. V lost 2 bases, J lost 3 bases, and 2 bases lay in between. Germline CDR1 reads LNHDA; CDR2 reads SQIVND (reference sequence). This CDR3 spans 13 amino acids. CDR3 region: CASSILGANVLTF. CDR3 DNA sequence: TGTGCCAGTAGTATACTTGGGGCCAACGTCCTGACTTTC.